One and the same sample provided the 14 T cell receptor beta chains below, sequenced in a study of OX40 agonist ivuxolimab in advanced cancers. Libraries were prepared through the immunoSEQ multiplex PCR assay. The table was pulled from immuneACCESS by TCRdb, which kept in-frame rearrangements only. Such tables lose some clones; where checked, under half of the loss comes from unresolved V genes, and the rest has no known cause. This sample comprises about 79,000 clones, about 91% of them detected only once. Around 6.5% of the sample lies in the top ten. The sample here was CD4+ or CD8+ T cells sorted from blood, taken in a trial of the OX40 agonist ivuxolimab. The receptors come from an adult with an advanced solid tumor such as melanoma, head and neck, liver or kidney cancer.

This chain uses TRBV19 with TRBJ2-5; 10 positions agree with TRBD1. V lost 7 bases and J lost 5; bases outside the gene matches: 4. Germline V gene data show CDR1 as LNHDA and CDR2 as SQIVND (reference sequence). The CDR3 covers 13 residues. The CDR3 coding sequence is TGTGCCAGTAACCCGGGACAGGGGGAGACCCAGTACTTC. Amino acids: CASNPGQGETQYF.

The rearrangement links TRBV5-1 to TRBJ1-5; D remains unclear. The CDR3 sequence is 16 residues long. Trimming shortened V by 4 bases and J by 0 bases, and 14 bases separated the two germline ends. Germline V gene lookup returns CDR1 SGHRS and CDR2 YFSETQ. This chain's CDR3 is CASSQHHRNSNQPQHF. In DNA, the CDR3 is TGCGCCAGCAGCCAACATCACCGGAATAGCAATCAGCCCCAGCATTTT.

The chain joins TRBV5-4 to TRBJ1-6, with TRBD1 matching 9 bases. The germline V gene encodes CDR1 SGHNT and CDR2 YYREEE (reference sequence). CDR3 length: 16 amino acids. V lost 4 bases to trimming and J lost 6 bases; unmatched junction nucleotides: 8. CDR3 DNA sequence: TGTGCCAGCAGCCCACGGACAGGGGATTCTAATTCACCCCTCCACTTT. Its protein is CASSPRTGDSNSPLHF.

V usage is TRBV20-1 and J usage is TRBJ2-7; no reliable D call. The CDR3 runs 11 residues. The germline V and J ends were trimmed by 6 bases and 5 bases, with 11 bases remaining between them. Germline CDR1 and CDR2: DFQATT and SNEGSKA (reference sequence). The CDR3 bases are TGCAGTGCCCGGTGGGGTAACGAGCAGTACTTC. Protein: CSARWGNEQYF.

The V call is TRBV11-2, the J call TRBJ1-1; possible D gene TRBD1, 5 bases. The V end was cut by 2 bases, the J end by 1 base, with 17 bases between. From germline, CDR1 is SGHAT and CDR2 FQNNGV. The CDR3 extends over 17 amino acids. The CDR3 here is CASSLMGLGNKNTEAFF. CDR3 bases: TGTGCCAGCAGCTTAATGGGGCTCGGGAACAAGAACACTGAAGCTTTCTTT.

This chain uses TRBV5-1 with TRBJ2-3; D gene uncertain. Trimming left V 0 bases short and J 3 bases short, with 5 bases between. This CDR3 spans 13 amino acids. The germline V gene has CDR1 SGHRS and CDR2 YFSETQ. CDR3 sequence reads: CASSLDGTDTQYF. CDR3 in DNA: TGCGCCAGCAGCTTGGATGGTACAGATACGCAGTATTTT.

The V call is TRBV5-1, the J call TRBJ1-2; 7 bases match TRBD1. Trimming at V came to 6 bases and at J to 3 bases, leaving 8 bases not matched to a gene. This CDR3 spans 14 amino acids. Germline CDR1 and CDR2: SGHRS and YFSETQ. CDR3 DNA sequence: TGCGCCAGCACGCCCTCCGGGACAGACTATGGCTACACCTTC. Encoded protein: CASTPSGTDYGYTF.

The chain joins TRBV7-9 to TRBJ1-5; no firm D call. The germline V and J ends were trimmed by 7 bases and 3 bases, with 13 bases remaining between them. The germline gives CDR1 SEHNR, CDR2 FQNEAQ (reference sequence). The CDR3 has 14 residues. For the CDR3, the DNA is TGTGCCAGCACCTCCGACACCGACAATCAGCCCCAGCATTTT. Amino acids: CASTSDTDNQPQHF.

This clone was detected once. The genes are TRBV11-3 and TRBJ1-3; D possibly corresponds to TRBD1 (6 bases). Germline assignment: CDR1 SGHNT and CDR2 YENEEA. Deletions cut 5 bases from V and 0 bases from J, with 11 bases between. The CDR3 covers 15 residues. As DNA, the CDR3 is TGTGCCAGCAGCGACCGACAGGTCTCTGGAAACACCATATATTTT. Translating gives CASSDRQVSGNTIYF. Combining the CDR3 with reference TRBV11-3 and TRBJ1-3 gives the whole variable domain EAGVVQSPRYKIIEKKQPVAFWCNPISGHNTLYWYLQNLGQGPELLIRYENEEAVDDSQLPKDRFSAERLKGVDSTLKIQPAELGDSAVYLCASSDRQVSGNTIYFGEGSWLTVV.

This clone was observed a single time. The chain joins TRBV6-6 to TRBJ2-1, with 7 bases matching TRBD1. The germline gives CDR1 MNHNY, CDR2 SVGAGI (reference sequence). The CDR3 length is 14 residues. V lost 7 bases and J lost 6; bases outside the gene matches: 9. In nucleotides, the CDR3 is TGTGCCAGCACTTCGACAGGGTTCCTCAATGAGCAGTTCTTC. Amino acids: CASTSTGFLNEQFF.

The V gene is TRBV18, the J gene TRBJ2-7, with a possible D match to TRBD1 (5 bases). The CDR3 is 16 residues long. Trimming shortened V by 0 bases and J by 0 bases, and 12 bases separated the two germline ends. CDR1 and CDR2 from the germline V gene are KGHSH and LQKENI. The CDR3: CASSPPNRISSYEQYF. CDR3 in DNA: TGTGCCAGCTCACCACCTAACAGGATCTCCTCCTACGAGCAGTACTTC.

The chain combines TRBV25-1 with TRBJ1-4; no clear D. The CDR3 spans 11 residues. Looked up from germline, CDR1 is MGHDK and CDR2 is SYGVNS. V was pared by 6 bases and J by 9 bases, with 8 bases between. The CDR3 sequence: CASRRAQKLFF. In DNA, the CDR3 is TGTGCCAGCAGGAGGGCGCAAAAACTGTTTTTT.

The V and J genes are TRBV4-1 and TRBJ1-4; D is perhaps TRBD1 (6 bases). Trimming removed 4 bases at V and 8 bases at J, with 14 bases between. This CDR3 spans 14 amino acids. Germline assignment: CDR1 MGHRA and CDR2 YSYEKL. The DNA for the CDR3 is TGCGCCAGCAGCCTTGGCAGGGGAAGGGAAAAACTGTTTTTT. Translated, it gives CASSLGRGREKLFF.

The chain links TRBV5-1 to TRBJ2-5, with D tentatively TRBD1 (5 bases). Germline values: CDR1 SGHRS, CDR2 YFSETQ. CDR3 length equals 11 residues. V gave up 3 bases and J gave up 5 bases, with 5 bases separating them. This CDR3 reads CASSSGETQYF. In nucleotides, the CDR3 is TGCGCCAGCAGCTCAGGGGAGACCCAGTACTTC.